The clone carrying this T cell receptor beta chain was picked up one time. The record originates from a study of blood T cell repertoires in COVID-19. Study background: PBMCs, B-cell-depleted T cells, or T cells were the source of the cDNA or gDNA that made up the material.

Trimming took 5 bases from V and 0 from J, leaving 11 bases between them. The CDR3 consists of 15 residues. The germline V gene encodes CDR1 LNHDA and CDR2 SQIVND (reference sequence). The authors' processing: Scientists estimated how many nucleated cells there were by amplifying reference gene primers. Some clones are missing from TCRdb's copy, which holds only in-frame ones; the method was immunoSEQ multiplex PCR. V and J calls and clone size are those listed in that table; D and trimming were worked out from the DNA. The sample records about 71,000 clones, over 70% being singletons. The receptor's source is a human donor in a cohort sampled during active COVID-19. The chain links TRBV19 to TRBJ2-1, with a possible D match to TRBD2 (5 bases). Specimen: peripheral blood. The CDR3 DNA sequence: TGTGCCAGTAGTCTCTTAGCGCACTCCTACAATGAGCAGTTCTTC. This encodes CASSLLAHSYNEQFF.